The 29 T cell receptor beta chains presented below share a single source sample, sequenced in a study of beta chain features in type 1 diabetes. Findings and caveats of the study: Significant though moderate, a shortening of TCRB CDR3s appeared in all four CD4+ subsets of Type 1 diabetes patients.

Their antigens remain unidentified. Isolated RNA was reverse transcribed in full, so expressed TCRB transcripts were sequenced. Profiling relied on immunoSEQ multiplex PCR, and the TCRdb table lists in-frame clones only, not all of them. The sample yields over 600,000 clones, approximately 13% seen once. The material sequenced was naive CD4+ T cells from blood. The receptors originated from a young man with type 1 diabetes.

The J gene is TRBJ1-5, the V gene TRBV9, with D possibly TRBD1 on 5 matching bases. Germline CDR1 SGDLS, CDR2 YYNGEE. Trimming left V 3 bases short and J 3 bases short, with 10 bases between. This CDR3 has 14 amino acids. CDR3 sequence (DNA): TGTGCCAGCAGCGCCTCAGGGTTCAATCAGCCCCAGCATTTT. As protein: CASSASGFNQPQHF.

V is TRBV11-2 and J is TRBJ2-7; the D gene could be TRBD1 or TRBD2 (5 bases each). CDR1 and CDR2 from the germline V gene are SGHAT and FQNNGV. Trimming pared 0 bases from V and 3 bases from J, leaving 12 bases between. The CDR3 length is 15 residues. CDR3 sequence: CASSLDRGLYYEQYF. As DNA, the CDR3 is TGTGCCAGCAGCTTAGATCGGGGCCTCTACTACGAGCAGTACTTC. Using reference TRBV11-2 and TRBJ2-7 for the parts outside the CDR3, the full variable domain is EAGVAQSPRYKIIEKRQSVAFWCNPISGHATLYWYQQILGQGPKLLIQFQNNGVVDDSQLPKDRFSAERLKGVDSTLKIQPAKLEDSAVYLCASSLDRGLYYEQYFGPGTRLTVT.

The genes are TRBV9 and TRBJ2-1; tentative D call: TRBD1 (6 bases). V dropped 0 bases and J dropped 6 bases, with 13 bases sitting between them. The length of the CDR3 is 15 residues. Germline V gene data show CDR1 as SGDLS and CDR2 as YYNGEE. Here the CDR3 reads CASSVGPPRGNEQFF. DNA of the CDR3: TGTGCCAGCAGCGTAGGACCTCCCAGGGGCAATGAGCAGTTCTTC.

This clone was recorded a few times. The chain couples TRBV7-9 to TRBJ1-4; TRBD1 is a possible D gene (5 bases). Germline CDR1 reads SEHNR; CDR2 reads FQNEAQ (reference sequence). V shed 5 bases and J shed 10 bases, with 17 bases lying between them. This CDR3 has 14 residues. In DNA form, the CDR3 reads TGTGCCAGCAGCCCCCGAGGGCAGGGATCAAAACTGTTTTTT. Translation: CASSPRGQGSKLFF.

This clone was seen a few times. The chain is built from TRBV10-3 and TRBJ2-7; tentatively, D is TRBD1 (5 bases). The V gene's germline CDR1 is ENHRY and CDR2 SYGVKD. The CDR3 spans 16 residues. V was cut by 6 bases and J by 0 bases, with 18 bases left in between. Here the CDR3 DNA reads TGTGCCATCAGCAATCCGCTGGGGCAAGGCTCCTACGAGCAGTACTTC. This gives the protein CAISNPLGQGSYEQYF.

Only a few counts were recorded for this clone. Here the CDR3 reads CASSSDGRSYEQYF. DNA of the CDR3: TGTGCCAGCAGTTCGGACGGGCGCTCCTACGAGCAGTACTTC. The chain combines TRBV7-2 with TRBJ2-7, with no clear D. Between the trimmed V and J ends, which lost 6 bases and 0 bases, there was a span of 12 bases. Germline V gives CDR1 SGHTA, CDR2 FQGNSA. The CDR3 extends over 14 amino acids.

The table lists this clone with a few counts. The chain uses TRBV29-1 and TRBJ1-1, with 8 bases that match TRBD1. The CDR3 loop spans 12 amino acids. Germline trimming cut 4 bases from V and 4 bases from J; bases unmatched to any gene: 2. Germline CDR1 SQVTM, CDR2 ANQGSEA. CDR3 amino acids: CSVVGTGTEAFF. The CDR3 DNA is TGCAGCGTTGTGGGGACAGGCACTGAAGCTTTCTTT.

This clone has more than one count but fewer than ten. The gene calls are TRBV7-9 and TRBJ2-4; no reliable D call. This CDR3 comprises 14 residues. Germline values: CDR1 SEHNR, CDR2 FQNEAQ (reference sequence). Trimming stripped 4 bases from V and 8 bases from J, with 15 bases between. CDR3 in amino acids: CASSSGAAGHIQYF. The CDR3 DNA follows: TGTGCCAGCAGCTCCGGCGCAGCCGGCCACATTCAGTACTTC. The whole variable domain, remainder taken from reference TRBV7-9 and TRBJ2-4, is DTGVSQNPRHKITKRGQNVTFRCDPISEHNRLYWYRQTLGQGPEFLTYFQNEAQLEKSRLLSDRFSAERPKGSFSTLEIQRTEQGDSAMYLCASSSGAAGHIQYFGAGTRLSVL.

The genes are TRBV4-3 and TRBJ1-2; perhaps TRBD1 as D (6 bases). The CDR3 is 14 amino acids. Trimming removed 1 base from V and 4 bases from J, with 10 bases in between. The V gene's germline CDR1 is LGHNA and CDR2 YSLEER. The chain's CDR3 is CASSQAGAGYGYTF. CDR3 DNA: TGCGCCAGCAGCCAAGCAGGGGCCGGCTATGGCTACACCTTC.

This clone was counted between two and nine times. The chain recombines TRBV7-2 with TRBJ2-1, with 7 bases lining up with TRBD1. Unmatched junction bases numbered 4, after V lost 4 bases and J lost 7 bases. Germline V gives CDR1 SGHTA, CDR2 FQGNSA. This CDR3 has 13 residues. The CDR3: CASSSARGNEQFF. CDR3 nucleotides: TGTGCCAGCAGCTCGGCCAGGGGGAATGAGCAGTTCTTC.

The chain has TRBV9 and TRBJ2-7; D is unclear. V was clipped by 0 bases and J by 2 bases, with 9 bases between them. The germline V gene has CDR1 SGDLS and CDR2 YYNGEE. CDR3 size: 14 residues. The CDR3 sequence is CASSVEAGPYEQYF. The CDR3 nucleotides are TGTGCCAGCAGCGTAGAAGCAGGACCCTACGAGCAGTACTTC.

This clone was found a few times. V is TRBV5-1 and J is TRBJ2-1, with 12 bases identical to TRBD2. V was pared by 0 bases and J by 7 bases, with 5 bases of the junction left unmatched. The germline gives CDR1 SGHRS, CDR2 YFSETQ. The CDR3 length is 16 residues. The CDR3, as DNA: TGCGCCAGCAGCTTGGCCCAGACTAGCGGGGGAAATGAGCAGTTCTTC. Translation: CASSLAQTSGGNEQFF. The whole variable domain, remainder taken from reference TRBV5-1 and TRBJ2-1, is KAGVTQTPRYLIKTRGQQVTLSCSPISGHRSVSWYQQTPGQGLQFLFEYFSETQRNKGNFPGRFSGRQFSNSRSEMNVSTLELGDSALYLCASSLAQTSGGNEQFFGPGTRLTVL.

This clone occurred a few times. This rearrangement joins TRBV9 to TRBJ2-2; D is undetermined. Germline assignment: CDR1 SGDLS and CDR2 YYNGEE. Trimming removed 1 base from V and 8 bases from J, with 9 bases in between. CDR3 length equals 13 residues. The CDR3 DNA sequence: TGTGCCAGCAGCGTATCGCCCGTTGGGGAGCTGTTTTTT. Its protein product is CASSVSPVGELFF.

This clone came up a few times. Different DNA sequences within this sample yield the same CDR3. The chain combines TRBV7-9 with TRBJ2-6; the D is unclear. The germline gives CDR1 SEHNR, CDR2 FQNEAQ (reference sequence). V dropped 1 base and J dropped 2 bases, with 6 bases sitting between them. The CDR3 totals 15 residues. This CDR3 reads CASSLGGAGANVLTF. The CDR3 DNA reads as TGTGCCAGCAGCTTAGGTGGGGCTGGGGCCAACGTCCTGACTTTC.

CDR3 DNA: TGTGCCGTGGCGGGTATTGACACCGGGGAGCTGTTTTTT. Protein: CAVAGIDTGELFF. This chain connects TRBV19 to TRBJ2-2, with D maybe TRBD2 (5 bases). CDR1 is LNHDA, CDR2 SQIVND, per germline (reference sequence). The V end lost 11 bases, the J end lost 3 bases, and 13 bases lay between the germline ends. The CDR3 is made up of 13 amino acids. The full variable domain, completed using reference TRBV19 and TRBJ2-2, is DGGITQSPKYLFRKEGQNVTLSCEQNLNHDAMYWYRQDPGQGLRLIYYSQIVNDFQKGDIAEGYSVSREKKESFPLTVTSAQKNPTAFYLCAVAGIDTGELFFGEGSRLTVL.

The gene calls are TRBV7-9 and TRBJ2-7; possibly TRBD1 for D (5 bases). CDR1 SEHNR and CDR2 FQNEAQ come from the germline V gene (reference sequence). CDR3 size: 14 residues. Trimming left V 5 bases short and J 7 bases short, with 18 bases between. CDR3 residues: CASSPQIYQGEQYF. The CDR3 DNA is TGTGCCAGCAGCCCACAGATTTATCAGGGAGAGCAGTACTTC.

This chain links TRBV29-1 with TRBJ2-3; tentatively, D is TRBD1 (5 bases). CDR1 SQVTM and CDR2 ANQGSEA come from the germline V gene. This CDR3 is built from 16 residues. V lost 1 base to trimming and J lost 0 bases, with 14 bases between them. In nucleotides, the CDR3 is TGCAGCGTTGAAGTGGAAGGGGCTTCTAGCACAGATACGCAGTATTTT. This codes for CSVEVEGASSTDTQYF.

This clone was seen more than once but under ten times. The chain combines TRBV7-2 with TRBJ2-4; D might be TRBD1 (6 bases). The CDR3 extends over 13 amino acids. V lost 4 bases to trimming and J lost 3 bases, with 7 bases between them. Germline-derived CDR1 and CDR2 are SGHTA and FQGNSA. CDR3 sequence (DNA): TGTGCCAGCAGCTGGGACATCAAAAACATTCAGTACTTC. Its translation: CASSWDIKNIQYF.

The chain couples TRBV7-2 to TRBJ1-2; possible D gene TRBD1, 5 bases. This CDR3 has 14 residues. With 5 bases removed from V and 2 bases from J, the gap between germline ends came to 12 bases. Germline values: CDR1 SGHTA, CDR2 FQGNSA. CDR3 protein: CASSPTVSNYGYTF. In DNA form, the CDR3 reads TGTGCCAGCAGCCCGACAGTGAGCAACTATGGCTACACCTTC.

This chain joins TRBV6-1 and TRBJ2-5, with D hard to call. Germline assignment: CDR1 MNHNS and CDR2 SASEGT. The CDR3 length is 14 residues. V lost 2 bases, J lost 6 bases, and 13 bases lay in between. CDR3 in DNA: TGTGCCAGCAGTGAATGGGTGGGGATCAAGACCCAGTACTTC. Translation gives CASSEWVGIKTQYF.

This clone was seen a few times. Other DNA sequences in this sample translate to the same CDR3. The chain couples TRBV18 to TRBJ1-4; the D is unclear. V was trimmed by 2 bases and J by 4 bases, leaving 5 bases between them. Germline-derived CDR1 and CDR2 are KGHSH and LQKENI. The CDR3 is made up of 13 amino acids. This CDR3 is CASSPTSNEKLFF. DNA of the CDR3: TGTGCCAGCTCACCAACAAGTAATGAAAAACTGTTTTTT.

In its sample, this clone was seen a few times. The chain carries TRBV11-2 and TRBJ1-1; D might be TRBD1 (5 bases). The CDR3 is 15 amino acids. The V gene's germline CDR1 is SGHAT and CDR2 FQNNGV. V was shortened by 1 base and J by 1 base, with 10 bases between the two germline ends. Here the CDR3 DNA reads TGTGCCAGCAGCTTAGTCGGTGGGACGAACACTGAAGCTTTCTTT. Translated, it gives CASSLVGGTNTEAFF.

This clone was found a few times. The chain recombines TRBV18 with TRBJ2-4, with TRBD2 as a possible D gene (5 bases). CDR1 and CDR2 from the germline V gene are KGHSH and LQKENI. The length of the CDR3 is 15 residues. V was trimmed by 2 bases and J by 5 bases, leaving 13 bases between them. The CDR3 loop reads CASSPYPGGENIQYF. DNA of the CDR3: TGTGCCAGCTCACCATACCCAGGAGGCGAAAACATTCAGTACTTC.

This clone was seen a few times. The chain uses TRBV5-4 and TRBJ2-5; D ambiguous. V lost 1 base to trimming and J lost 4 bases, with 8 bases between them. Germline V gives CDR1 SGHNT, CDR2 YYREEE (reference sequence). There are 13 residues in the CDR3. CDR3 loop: CASSLSTTETQYF. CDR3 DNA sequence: TGTGCCAGCAGCTTGAGTACTACAGAGACCCAGTACTTC.

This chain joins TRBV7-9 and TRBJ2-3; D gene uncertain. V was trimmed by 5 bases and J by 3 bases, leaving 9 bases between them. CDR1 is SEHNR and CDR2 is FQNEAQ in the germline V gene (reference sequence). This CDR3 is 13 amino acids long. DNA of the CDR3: TGTGCCAGCAGCGCAGAGGTGACAGATACGCAGTATTTT. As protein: CASSAEVTDTQYF.

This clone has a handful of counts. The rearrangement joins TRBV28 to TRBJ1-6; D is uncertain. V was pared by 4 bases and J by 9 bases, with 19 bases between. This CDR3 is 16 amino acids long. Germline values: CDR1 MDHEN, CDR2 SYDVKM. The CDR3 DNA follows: TGTGCCAGCAGTTCCACCCCGGCACAGCCCGTTTCACCCCTCCACTTT. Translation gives CASSSTPAQPVSPLHF.

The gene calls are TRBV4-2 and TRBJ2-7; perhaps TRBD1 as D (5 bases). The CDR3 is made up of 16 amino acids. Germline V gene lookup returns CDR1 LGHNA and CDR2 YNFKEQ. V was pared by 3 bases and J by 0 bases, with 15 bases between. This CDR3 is CASSQRDSESSYEQYF. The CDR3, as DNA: TGTGCCAGCAGCCAGAGAGACAGCGAGAGCTCCTACGAGCAGTACTTC.

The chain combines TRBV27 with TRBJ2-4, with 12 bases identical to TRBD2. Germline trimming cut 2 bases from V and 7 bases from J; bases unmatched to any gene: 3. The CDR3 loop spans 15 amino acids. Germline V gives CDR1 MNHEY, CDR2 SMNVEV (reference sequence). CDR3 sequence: CASSLLAGGPNIQYF. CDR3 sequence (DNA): TGTGCCAGCAGTTTACTAGCGGGGGGGCCCAACATTCAGTACTTC.

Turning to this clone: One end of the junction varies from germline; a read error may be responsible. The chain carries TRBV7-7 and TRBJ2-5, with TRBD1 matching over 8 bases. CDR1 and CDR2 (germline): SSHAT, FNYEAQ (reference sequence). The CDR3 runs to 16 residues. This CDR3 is CASSLTPAGGRETQYF. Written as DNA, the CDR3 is TGTGCTAGCAGCTTAACCCCGGCAGGGGGCCGGGAGACCCAGTACTTC. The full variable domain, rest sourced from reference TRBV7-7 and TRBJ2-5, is GAGVSQSPRYKVTKRGQDVTLRCDPISSHATLYWYQQALGQGPEFLTYFNYEAQPDKSGLPSDRFSAERPEGSISTLTIQRTEQRDSAMYRCASSLTPAGGRETQYFGPGTRLLVL.